The 20 T cell receptor beta chains in this list originate from one sample, sequenced in a study of cytomegalovirus exposure and HLA in healthy donors. 60 Vbeta and 13 Jbeta primers were used in PCR. Method: immunoSEQ multiplex PCR; TCRdb's copy keeps in-frame clones and lacks some. The table shows about 190,000 clones, with about 81% occurring only once. Sequencing was carried out using PBMCs. These TCRs come from a young man in good health and CMV-seronegative.

This chain connects TRBV5-1 to TRBJ1-3; D is unclear. The CDR3 is 13 amino acids. Between the trimmed V and J ends, which lost 6 bases and 2 bases, there was a span of 9 bases. Germline loops: CDR1 SGHRS, CDR2 YFSETQ. As DNA, the CDR3 is TGCGCCAGCATGTCCACTGCTGGAAACACCATATATTTT. Protein sequence: CASMSTAGNTIYF. Complete variable domain (other parts from reference TRBV5-1 and TRBJ1-3): KAGVTQTPRYLIKTRGQQVTLSCSPISGHRSVSWYQQTPGQGLQFLFEYFSETQRNKGNFPGRFSGRQFSNSRSEMNVSTLELGDSALYLCASMSTAGNTIYFGEGSWLTVV.

This clone was counted a few times. This chain's CDR3 is CSGVGTSYEQYF. As DNA, the CDR3 is TGCAGCGGCGTGGGGACATCGTACGAGCAGTACTTC. V is TRBV29-1 and J is TRBJ2-7, with D possibly being TRBD1 (6 bases). CDR3 size: 12 residues. Germline CDR1 is SQVTM and CDR2 is ANQGSEA. V lost 7 bases and J 4 bases, leaving 14 bases between the germline ends.

The chain is built from TRBV7-9 and TRBJ2-1; 7 nucleotides align to TRBD2. The ends lost 0 bases at V and 9 bases at J; junction bases unmatched: 11. The CDR3 loop spans 16 amino acids. In germline, CDR1 is SEHNR, CDR2 FQNEAQ (reference sequence). Here the CDR3 DNA reads TGTGCCAGCAGCTTAGCTGGCGGGAGTCTCCACGGTGAGCAGTTCTTC. Translation: CASSLAGGSLHGEQFF.

This chain links TRBV7-8 with TRBJ2-7; D unclear. Germline-derived CDR1 and CDR2 are SGHVS and FQNEAQ. V lost 1 base and J 0 bases, leaving 7 bases between the germline ends. The CDR3 sequence is 14 residues long. CDR3 residues: CASSLDFNSYEQYF. The CDR3 coding sequence is TGTGCCAGCAGCTTAGATTTTAACTCCTACGAGCAGTACTTC.

This sequence joins TRBV19 and TRBJ2-2; D possibly corresponds to TRBD1 (7 bases). CDR3 length: 15 amino acids. Germline CDR1 LNHDA, CDR2 SQIVND (reference sequence). Trimming cost V 3 bases and J 6 bases, with 14 bases left between them. CDR3 sequence (DNA): TGTGCCAGTAGTATGGCGACAGGGAGGTCCGGGGAGCTGTTTTTT. It translates to CASSMATGRSGELFF.

Only one count was recorded for this clone. This sequence joins TRBV15 and TRBJ1-2, with a weak D call TRBD1 (5 bases). The length of the CDR3 is 15 residues. Trimming removed 1 base from V and 4 bases from J, with 13 bases in between. The V gene's germline CDR1 is LNHNV and CDR2 YYDKDF (reference sequence). The CDR3: CATSRVQGPPYGYTF. The CDR3 coding sequence is TGTGCCACCAGCAGAGTTCAGGGTCCCCCCTATGGCTACACCTTC.

The chain recombines TRBV10-3 with TRBJ2-3, with TRBD1 matching over 9 bases. CDR1 ENHRY and CDR2 SYGVKD come from the germline V gene. This CDR3 comprises 16 residues. Trimming at V came to 4 bases and at J to 3 bases, leaving 8 bases not matched to a gene. DNA for the CDR3: TGTGCCATCAGTGGAACCCCGGGACAGGGAACAGATACGCAGTATTTT. Translated, it gives CAISGTPGQGTDTQYF.

The chain joins TRBV7-9 to TRBJ1-1; TRBD1 might be the D (6 bases). The CDR3 length is 16 residues. Germline assignment: CDR1 SEHNR and CDR2 FQNEAQ (reference sequence). Deletions cut 7 bases from V and 5 bases from J, with 23 bases between. The CDR3 nucleotides are TGTGCCAGCACCCCGGTGGCATCCCCCAGGGGTACTGAAGCTTTCTTT. Protein product: CASTPVASPRGTEAFF.

V usage is TRBV5-8 and J usage is TRBJ1-1; D is possibly TRBD1 (5 bases). Germline values: CDR1 SGHTS, CDR2 YDEGEE. Trimming removed 6 bases from V and 2 bases from J, with 20 bases in between. This CDR3 has 16 residues. CDR3 in amino acids: CASTRGGAGSNTEAFF. CDR3 in DNA: TGTGCCAGCACGCGGGGGGGTGCGGGGAGCAACACTGAAGCTTTCTTT.

The V call is TRBV19, the J call TRBJ1-2, with a possible D match to TRBD1 (6 bases). V lost 6 bases and J lost 7, with 12 bases in between. Germline V gene data show CDR1 as LNHDA and CDR2 as SQIVND (reference sequence). This CDR3 region has 12 residues. CDR3 nucleotides: TGTGCCAGTAGGACCACAGGGCCTGGCTACACCTTC. Residues: CASRTTGPGYTF.

This clone showed up just a few times. CDR3 DNA: TGCGCCAGCAGCCAAGAGGCCCCACAGGGGAGCCAAGAGACCCAGTACTTC. This translates into CASSQEAPQGSQETQYF. V usage is TRBV4-1 and J usage is TRBJ2-5; TRBD1 aligns across 7 bases. V shed 0 bases and J 1 base; nucleotides not matched to a gene: 8. The CDR3 consists of 17 residues. Germline V CDR1 and CDR2: MGHRA, YSYEKL.

The rearrangement uses TRBV6-5 and TRBJ2-5; D uncertain. The J call may be in error: the DNA end matches TRBJ2-7 better. Germline assignment: CDR1 MNHEY and CDR2 SVGAGI. CDR3 length: 16 amino acids. The CDR3 bases are TGTGCCAGCAGTTACCGCGCCGATCTAGTTTCCCACGAGCAGTACTTC. Its translation: CASSYRADLVSHEQYF.

This clone has only a few counts. The chain links TRBV28 to TRBJ2-3, with 11 bases identical to TRBD2. Trimming removed 7 bases from V and 5 bases from J; junction bases left unmatched: 11. The CDR3 is made up of 16 amino acids. Germline assignment: CDR1 MDHEN and CDR2 SYDVKM. The CDR3 bases are TGTGCCAGCACCCTTGGCGGCCTAGCGGGAGGAGATACGCAGTATTTT. Translated: CASTLGGLAGGDTQYF.

The gene calls are TRBV5-6 and TRBJ1-5; the D is unclear. Germline V gives CDR1 SGHDT, CDR2 YYEEEE. V dropped 0 bases and J dropped 4 bases, with 8 bases sitting between them. The CDR3 sequence is 14 residues long. CDR3 protein: CASSLGTTNQPQHF. The CDR3 nucleotides read TGTGCCAGCAGCTTGGGCACGACTAATCAGCCCCAGCATTTT.

This clone was seen just once. V and J are TRBV5-1 and TRBJ2-5; the D gene is possibly TRBD1 (5 bases). V was trimmed by 0 bases and J by 0 bases, leaving 9 bases between them. Germline CDR1 and CDR2: SGHRS and YFSETQ. The CDR3 consists of 15 residues. The CDR3 nucleotides are TGCGCCAGCAGCTTGGACCACAGGCACCAAGAGACCCAGTACTTC. This codes for CASSLDHRHQETQYF.

The sample holds a few counts of this clone. As DNA, the CDR3 is TGTGCCAGCAGGGACAGGATCTACGAGCAGTACTTC. Translated: CASRDRIYEQYF. The rearrangement uses TRBV27 and TRBJ2-7, with TRBD1 matching over 7 bases. The J segment lost 3 bases and the V segment lost 6 bases, leaving 2 bases of the junction unmatched. Per the germline V gene, CDR1 is MNHEY and CDR2 is SMNVEV (reference sequence). The CDR3 is made up of 12 amino acids.

The chain is built from TRBV6-5 and TRBJ2-3; 13 bases match TRBD2. This CDR3 has 14 residues. CDR1 and CDR2 from the germline V gene are MNHEY and SVGAGI. Trimming removed 7 bases from V and 6 bases from J; junction bases left unmatched: 4. The chain's CDR3 is CASKRGLAGDTQYF. DNA for the CDR3: TGTGCCAGCAAAAGGGGACTAGCGGGGGATACGCAGTATTTT.

The gene calls are TRBV15 and TRBJ1-4; TRBD1 is a possible D gene (6 bases). Deletions cut 1 base from V and 0 bases from J, with 24 bases between. CDR1 LNHNV and CDR2 YYDKDF come from the germline V gene (reference sequence). The CDR3 runs to 21 residues. The CDR3 bases are TGTGCCACCAGCAGAGTTACCATTTTTACAGGGTCTGGTGCAACTAATGAAAAACTGTTTTTT. The encoded protein is CATSRVTIFTGSGATNEKLFF.

This clone was found a few times. The V call is TRBV6-5, the J call TRBJ2-1; 7 positions match TRBD1. In germline, CDR1 is MNHEY, CDR2 SVGAGI. The CDR3 runs to 16 residues. Unmatched junction bases numbered 5, after V lost 3 bases and J lost 0 bases. CDR3 nucleotides: TGTGCCAGCAGTTATTTGACAGGGAGCTCCTACAATGAGCAGTTCTTC. This sequence encodes CASSYLTGSSYNEQFF.

The chain recombines TRBV19 with TRBJ2-1; 9 bases agree with TRBD2. This CDR3 has 17 residues. Germline V lookup: CDR1 LNHDA, CDR2 SQIVND (reference sequence). V trimming: 4 bases; J trimming: 5 bases; junction bases outside the gene matches: 12. CDR3: CASSTPFGTSRDNEQFF. DNA for the CDR3: TGTGCCAGTAGTACTCCGTTTGGGACTAGCCGAGACAATGAGCAGTTCTTC.